This is a list of T cell receptor beta chains from one sample in a study of blood T cell repertoires in COVID-19. Assay: immunoSEQ multiplex PCR; the TCRdb copy retains only in-frame clones and omits some. The repertoire has fewer than 350,000 clones, around 81% of them found once; the top ten carry 2.5% to 3%. Sequencing was carried out using peripheral blood. All receptors derive from a woman aged 55 to 70 with active or convalescent COVID-19. Both conserved end residues are part of each CDR3. Each record gives: CDR3 length, D gene, J gene, V gene, clone size, CDR3 protein, CDR3 DNA. D genes are given only for firm matches. Expanded clones get a size class; other rows say once, few or many, or leave the size out.

len: 17; d_gene: NA; j_gene: TRBJ1-5; v_gene: TRBV27; abundance: few; CDR3aa: CASSSGPTQGSDQPQHF; CDR3nt: TGTGCCAGCAGTTCAGGCCCTACACAGGGATCGGATCAGCCCCAGCATTTT
len: 14; d_gene: NA; j_gene: TRBJ2-4; v_gene: TRBV6-2/TRBV6-3; abundance: NA; CDR3aa: CASSSQLESAIQYF; CDR3nt: TGTGCCAGCAGTTCGCAACTAGAAAGTGCCATTCAGTACTTC
len: 15; d_gene: TRBD2; j_gene: TRBJ2-1; v_gene: TRBV20-1; abundance: NA; CDR3aa: CSASGLAGGLGEQFF; CDR3nt: TGCAGTGCTAGTGGGCTAGCGGGGGGGCTGGGTGAGCAGTTCTTC
len: 16; d_gene: NA; j_gene: TRBJ2-7; v_gene: TRBV5-6; abundance: NA; CDR3aa: CASSLRGDSSLYEQYF; CDR3nt: TGTGCCAGCAGCTTGAGGGGGGACAGTTCGCTCTACGAGCAGTACTTC
len: 16; d_gene: TRBD2; j_gene: TRBJ2-1; v_gene: TRBV25-1; abundance: NA; CDR3aa: CASSDTSGGAANEQFF; CDR3nt: TGTGCCAGCAGTGACACTAGCGGGGGGGCAGCTAATGAGCAGTTCTTC
len: 14; d_gene: NA; j_gene: TRBJ1-2; v_gene: TRBV9; abundance: NA; CDR3aa: CASTEAGANYGYTF; CDR3nt: TGTGCCAGCACCGAGGCCGGAGCTAACTATGGCTACACCTTC
len: 17; d_gene: TRBD1; j_gene: TRBJ2-6; v_gene: TRBV3-1/TRBV3-2; abundance: NA; CDR3aa: CASSQWGQLSGANVLTF; CDR3nt: TGTGCCAGCAGCCAATGGGGACAGCTCTCTGGGGCCAACGTCCTGACTTTC
len: 17; d_gene: TRBD1; j_gene: TRBJ1-4; v_gene: TRBV5-4; abundance: NA; CDR3aa: CASSLGPGGDYPGKLFF; CDR3nt: TGTGCCAGCAGCTTGGGTCCAGGGGGCGACTATCCTGGGAAACTGTTTTTT
len: 16; d_gene: NA; j_gene: TRBJ1-2; v_gene: TRBV18; abundance: NA; CDR3aa: CASSPSGVTSNYGYTF; CDR3nt: TGTGCCAGCTCACCCTCCGGGGTAACCTCTAACTATGGCTACACCTTC
len: 22; d_gene: TRBD1; j_gene: TRBJ2-2; v_gene: TRBV19; abundance: once; CDR3aa: CASSINKLWDRGGRRGTGELFF; CDR3nt: TGTGCCAGTAGTATAAATAAGCTATGGGACAGGGGCGGGCGGCGAGGCACCGGGGAGCTGTTTTTT
len: 15; d_gene: NA; j_gene: TRBJ1-3; v_gene: TRBV27; abundance: NA; CDR3aa: CASSRRGGSGNTIYF; CDR3nt: TGTGCCAGCAGCCGTAGGGGTGGCTCTGGAAACACCATATATTTT
len: 13; d_gene: NA; j_gene: TRBJ1-2; v_gene: TRBV9; abundance: NA; CDR3aa: CASSDPLDDGYTF; CDR3nt: TGTGCCAGCAGCGACCCTTTAGATGATGGCTACACCTTC
len: 14; d_gene: NA; j_gene: TRBJ2-7; v_gene: TRBV5-1; abundance: NA; CDR3aa: CASSFRGESYEQYF; CDR3nt: TGCGCCAGCAGCTTCAGGGGGGAATCCTACGAGCAGTACTTC
len: 14; d_gene: NA; j_gene: TRBJ2-5; v_gene: TRBV5-5; abundance: NA; CDR3aa: CASSLPRGGAAQYF; CDR3nt: TGTGCCAGCAGCTTACCTAGGGGAGGAGCGGCCCAGTACTTC
len: 14; d_gene: NA; j_gene: TRBJ2-7; v_gene: TRBV2; abundance: NA; CDR3aa: CASSPDNGLYEQYF; CDR3nt: TGTGCCAGCAGCCCGGACAACGGTCTCTACGAGCAGTACTTC
len: 15; d_gene: TRBD1; j_gene: TRBJ2-7; v_gene: TRBV6-5; abundance: NA; CDR3aa: CASTRGQDPWYEQYF; CDR3nt: TGTGCCAGCACCCGGGGACAGGACCCCTGGTACGAGCAGTACTTC
len: 19; d_gene: NA; j_gene: TRBJ2-4; v_gene: TRBV15; abundance: NA; CDR3aa: CATSREPITGGAAKNIQYF; CDR3nt: TGTGCCACCAGCAGAGAACCCATAACAGGGGGGGCAGCCAAAAACATTCAGTACTTC
len: 16; d_gene: TRBD2; j_gene: TRBJ2-1; v_gene: TRBV5-5; abundance: NA; CDR3aa: CASSPPKAGLYNEQFF; CDR3nt: TGTGCCAGCAGCCCTCCTAAAGCGGGGCTCTACAATGAGCAGTTCTTC
len: 14; d_gene: NA; j_gene: TRBJ1-5; v_gene: TRBV7-2; abundance: NA; CDR3aa: CASSLLEGYQPQHF; CDR3nt: TGTGCCAGCAGCTTATTGGAGGGATACCAGCCCCAGCATTTT
len: 13; d_gene: NA; j_gene: TRBJ2-1; v_gene: TRBV7-8; abundance: NA; CDR3aa: CAVSGSSYNEQFF; CDR3nt: TGTGCCGTCAGCGGATCCTCCTACAATGAGCAGTTCTTC
len: 14; d_gene: TRBD1; j_gene: TRBJ1-4; v_gene: TRBV19; abundance: NA; CDR3aa: CASSWDRATEKLFF; CDR3nt: TGTGCCAGTAGTTGGGACAGGGCGACGGAAAAACTGTTTTTT
len: 15; d_gene: TRBD1; j_gene: TRBJ1-5; v_gene: TRBV19; abundance: NA; CDR3aa: CASRGTGGSNQPQHF; CDR3nt: TGTGCCAGTAGGGGGACAGGGGGGAGCAATCAGCCCCAGCATTTT
len: 17; d_gene: NA; j_gene: TRBJ1-3; v_gene: TRBV7-9; abundance: NA; CDR3aa: CASSLAPHGAYGNTIYF; CDR3nt: TGTGCCAGCAGCTTAGCCCCTCATGGGGCCTACGGAAACACCATATATTTT
len: 13; d_gene: NA; j_gene: TRBJ1-1; v_gene: TRBV27; abundance: NA; CDR3aa: CASSVTLGTEAFF; CDR3nt: TGTGCCAGCAGTGTGACCCTCGGGACTGAAGCTTTCTTT
len: 15; d_gene: NA; j_gene: TRBJ1-2; v_gene: TRBV27; abundance: NA; CDR3aa: CASSKTGLLNYGYTF; CDR3nt: TGTGCCAGCAGTAAGACAGGTCTACTTAACTATGGCTACACCTTC
len: 17; d_gene: TRBD2; j_gene: TRBJ2-5; v_gene: TRBV7-9; abundance: NA; CDR3aa: CASSSPTSGGFQETQYF; CDR3nt: TGTGCCAGCAGCTCACCTACTAGCGGGGGTTTCCAAGAGACCCAGTACTTC
len: 18; d_gene: NA; j_gene: TRBJ2-2; v_gene: TRBV7-9; abundance: NA; CDR3aa: CASSIPPRSPLNTGELFF; CDR3nt: TGTGCCAGCAGCATCCCGCCGCGATCTCCTCTAAACACCGGGGAGCTGTTTTTT
len: 12; d_gene: NA; j_gene: TRBJ2-4; v_gene: TRBV21-1; abundance: NA; CDR3aa: CARLDRVGIQYF; CDR3nt: TGTGCCAGACTAGACAGGGTAGGCATTCAGTACTTC
len: 16; d_gene: NA; j_gene: TRBJ2-3; v_gene: TRBV5-1; abundance: NA; CDR3aa: CASSPGTLLGALPQYF; CDR3nt: TGCGCCAGCAGCCCCGGGACTTTGCTGGGAGCTCTCCCGCAGTATTTT
len: 17; d_gene: TRBD2; j_gene: TRBJ2-1; v_gene: TRBV19; abundance: NA; CDR3aa: CASSISSGGYIYNEQFF; CDR3nt: TGTGCCAGTAGTATATCTAGCGGGGGGTACATTTACAATGAGCAGTTCTTC
len: 16; d_gene: TRBD2; j_gene: TRBJ2-1; v_gene: TRBV15; abundance: NA; CDR3aa: CATSRDGRGGPNEQFF; CDR3nt: TGTGCCACCAGCAGAGATGGGCGGGGGGGCCCCAATGAGCAGTTCTTC
len: 14; d_gene: NA; j_gene: TRBJ1-4; v_gene: TRBV30; abundance: NA; CDR3aa: CAWSGARGNEKLFF; CDR3nt: TGTGCCTGGAGTGGTGCTCGGGGAAATGAAAAACTGTTTTTT
len: 13; d_gene: TRBD2; j_gene: TRBJ2-7; v_gene: TRBV7-2; abundance: NA; CDR3aa: CASSRGGGYEQYF; CDR3nt: TGTGCCAGCAGCCGGGGCGGGGGTTACGAGCAGTACTTC
len: 14; d_gene: TRBD2; j_gene: TRBJ2-3; v_gene: TRBV10-3; abundance: NA; CDR3aa: CAISTSGGTDTQYF; CDR3nt: TGTGCCATCAGCACTAGCGGGGGTACGGATACGCAGTATTTT
len: 12; d_gene: TRBD1; j_gene: TRBJ2-3; v_gene: TRBV10-3; abundance: NA; CDR3aa: CAISNRGDTQYF; CDR3nt: TGTGCCATCAGCAACAGGGGAGATACGCAGTATTTT
len: 14; d_gene: NA; j_gene: TRBJ2-7; v_gene: TRBV20-1; abundance: NA; CDR3aa: CSASSPGPSYEQYF; CDR3nt: TGCAGTGCTAGTTCCCCAGGTCCCTCCTACGAGCAGTACTTC
len: 16; d_gene: TRBD2; j_gene: TRBJ2-7; v_gene: TRBV11-2; abundance: NA; CDR3aa: CASSSHSGGIVGEQYF; CDR3nt: TGTGCCAGCAGCTCCCATAGCGGGGGGATTGTGGGCGAGCAGTACTTC
len: 15; d_gene: TRBD1; j_gene: TRBJ1-1; v_gene: TRBV10-3; abundance: NA; CDR3aa: CAISDPGQGGTEAFF; CDR3nt: TGTGCCATCAGTGACCCAGGACAGGGGGGGACTGAAGCTTTCTTT
len: 14; d_gene: NA; j_gene: TRBJ2-7; v_gene: TRBV7-8; abundance: NA; CDR3aa: CASSDLTGLEGQYF; CDR3nt: TGTGCCAGCAGCGATTTGACAGGTCTTGAGGGGCAGTACTTC
len: 16; d_gene: TRBD2; j_gene: TRBJ2-3; v_gene: TRBV27; abundance: NA; CDR3aa: CASSLGTSGVPDTQYF; CDR3nt: TGTGCCAGCAGTTTAGGCACTAGCGGGGTGCCGGATACGCAGTATTTT
len: 15; d_gene: NA; j_gene: TRBJ2-3; v_gene: TRBV6-5; abundance: NA; CDR3aa: CASSLSGASTDTQYF; CDR3nt: TGTGCCAGCAGCCTATCCGGTGCTAGCACAGATACGCAGTATTTT
len: 11; d_gene: NA; j_gene: TRBJ1-2; v_gene: TRBV2; abundance: NA; CDR3aa: CASSRGYGYTF; CDR3nt: TGTGCCAGCAGTAGGGGCTATGGCTACACCTTC
len: 16; d_gene: TRBD2; j_gene: TRBJ2-3; v_gene: TRBV5-6; abundance: NA; CDR3aa: CASSSPGLAATDTQYF; CDR3nt: TGTGCCAGCAGCTCGCCGGGCCTAGCGGCCACAGATACGCAGTATTTT
len: 14; d_gene: TRBD1; j_gene: TRBJ1-4; v_gene: TRBV5-1; abundance: NA; CDR3aa: CASSYGTGDEKLFF; CDR3nt: TGCGCCAGCAGCTACGGGACAGGGGATGAAAAACTGTTTTTT
len: 17; d_gene: NA; j_gene: TRBJ2-5; v_gene: TRBV14; abundance: few; CDR3aa: CASSQYGQGPYQETQYF; CDR3nt: TGTGCCAGCAGCCAATACGGGCAGGGCCCGTACCAAGAGACCCAGTACTTC
len: 14; d_gene: NA; j_gene: TRBJ1-5; v_gene: TRBV10-3; abundance: NA; CDR3aa: CAISFGEHGQPQHF; CDR3nt: TGTGCCATCAGTTTTGGGGAGCATGGCCAGCCCCAGCATTTT
len: 11; d_gene: TRBD2; j_gene: TRBJ2-1; v_gene: TRBV29-1; abundance: once; CDR3aa: CSAGGANEQFF; CDR3nt: TGCAGCGCCGGGGGGGCTAATGAGCAGTTCTTC
len: 16; d_gene: NA; j_gene: TRBJ1-1; v_gene: TRBV18; abundance: NA; CDR3aa: CASSPPRTALNTEAFF; CDR3nt: TGTGCCAGCTCACCCCCCCGGACAGCCTTGAACACTGAAGCTTTCTTT
len: 14; d_gene: NA; j_gene: TRBJ2-7; v_gene: TRBV9; abundance: NA; CDR3aa: CASSVSQDPYEQYF; CDR3nt: TGTGCCAGCAGCGTGAGTCAGGATCCCTACGAGCAGTACTTC
len: 17; d_gene: TRBD1; j_gene: TRBJ2-4; v_gene: TRBV7-8; abundance: NA; CDR3aa: CASSLAATGPAKNIQYF; CDR3nt: TGTGCCAGCAGCTTAGCAGCGACAGGGCCAGCCAAAAACATTCAGTACTTC
len: 12; d_gene: NA; j_gene: TRBJ2-7; v_gene: TRBV10-2; abundance: NA; CDR3aa: CASRQPSYEQYF; CDR3nt: TGCGCCAGCAGACAACCCTCCTACGAGCAGTACTTC
len: 15; d_gene: NA; j_gene: TRBJ1-4; v_gene: TRBV6-1; abundance: NA; CDR3aa: CASSEAAATNEKLFF; CDR3nt: TGTGCCAGCAGTGAAGCGGCAGCAACTAATGAAAAACTGTTTTTT
len: 19; d_gene: TRBD2; j_gene: TRBJ2-3; v_gene: TRBV7-9; abundance: NA; CDR3aa: CASSFPERGGPMGTDTQYF; CDR3nt: TGTGCCAGCAGCTTCCCCGAGCGGGGGGGCCCGATGGGCACAGATACGCAGTATTTT
len: 16; d_gene: NA; j_gene: TRBJ2-5; v_gene: TRBV6-2/TRBV6-3; abundance: few; CDR3aa: CASSYSLYRLQETQYF; CDR3nt: TGTGCCAGCAGTTACTCGTTATACAGGCTCCAAGAGACCCAGTACTTC
len: 15; d_gene: NA; j_gene: TRBJ1-1; v_gene: TRBV6-5; abundance: NA; CDR3aa: CASSYGGGGSTEAFF; CDR3nt: TGTGCCAGCAGTTACGGGGGAGGGGGAAGCACTGAAGCTTTCTTT